This T cell receptor (beta chain) came from a study of cytotoxic CD8 clonotypes in ibrutinib-treated CLL. About the study: Partial response occurred in about 25 patients and complete response in 2; at median approximately 70 months, approximately 15 remained remitted and 12 progressed.

Only in-frame clones appear in the TCRdb table, and some are missing; sequencing was by immunoSEQ multiplex PCR. The sample shows 40,000 or so clones, about 50% of them seen only once. As input for TCR beta libraries, about 1.9 micrograms of genomic DNA came from cryopreserved PBMCs. This clone occurred a few times. Its antigen is undetermined. Points from the study as a whole: Baseline clonality, above age-matched healthy donor levels, tracked circulating CD8+ T-cell counts.

The clonotype originates from a human donor with chronic lymphocytic leukemia. Sequencing was performed on PBMCs, taken before ibrutinib treatment.

The CDR3 loop reads CASSLGGSGANVLTF. In DNA, the CDR3 is TGTGCCAGCAGCCTGGGGGGTTCTGGGGCCAACGTCCTGACTTTC. The rearrangement uses TRBV5-8 and TRBJ2-6, with D possibly matching TRBD2 (6 bases). CDR1 is SGHTS and CDR2 is YDEGEE in the germline V gene. Trimming pared 4 bases from V and 1 base from J, leaving 9 bases between. The CDR3 covers 15 residues. Full variable domain (remainder filled in from reference TRBV5-8 and TRBJ2-6): EAGVTQSPTHLIKTRGQQATLRCSPISGHTSVYWYQQALGLGLQFLLWYDEGEERNRGNFPPRFSGRQFPNYSSELNVNALELEDSALYLCASSLGGSGANVLTFGAGSRLTVL.